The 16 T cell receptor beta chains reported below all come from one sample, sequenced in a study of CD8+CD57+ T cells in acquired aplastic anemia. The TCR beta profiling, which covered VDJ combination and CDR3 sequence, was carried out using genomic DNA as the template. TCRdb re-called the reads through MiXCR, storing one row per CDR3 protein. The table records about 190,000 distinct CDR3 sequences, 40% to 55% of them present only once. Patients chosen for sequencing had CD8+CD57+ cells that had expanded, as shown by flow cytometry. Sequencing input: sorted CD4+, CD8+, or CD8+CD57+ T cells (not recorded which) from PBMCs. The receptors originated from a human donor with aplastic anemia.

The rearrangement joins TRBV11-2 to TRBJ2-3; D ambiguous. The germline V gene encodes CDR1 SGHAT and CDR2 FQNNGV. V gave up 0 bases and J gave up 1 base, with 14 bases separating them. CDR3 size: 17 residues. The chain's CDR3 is CASSLDLSTAGTDTQYF. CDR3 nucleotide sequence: TGTGCCAGCAGCTTAGATCTATCCACTGCCGGCACAGATACGCAGTATTTT. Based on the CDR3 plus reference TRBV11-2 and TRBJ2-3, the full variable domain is EAGVAQSPRYKIIEKRQSVAFWCNPISGHATLYWYQQILGQGPKLLIQFQNNGVVDDSQLPKDRFSAERLKGVDSTLKIQPAKLEDSAVYLCASSLDLSTAGTDTQYFGPGTRLTVL.

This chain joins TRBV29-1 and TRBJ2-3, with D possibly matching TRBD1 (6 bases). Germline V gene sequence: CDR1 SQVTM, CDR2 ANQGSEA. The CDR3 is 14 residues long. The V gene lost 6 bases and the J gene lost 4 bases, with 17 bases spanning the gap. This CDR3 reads CSVHGTPSSDTQYF. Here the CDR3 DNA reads TGCAGCGTGCACGGGACACCAAGCTCAGATACGCAGTATTTT.

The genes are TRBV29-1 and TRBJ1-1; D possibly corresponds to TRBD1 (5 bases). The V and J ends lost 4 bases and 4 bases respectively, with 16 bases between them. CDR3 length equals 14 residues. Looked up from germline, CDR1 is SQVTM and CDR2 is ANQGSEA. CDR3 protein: CSVASGTRGTEAFF. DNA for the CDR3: TGCAGCGTTGCTTCCGGGACCCGGGGCACTGAAGCTTTCTTT.

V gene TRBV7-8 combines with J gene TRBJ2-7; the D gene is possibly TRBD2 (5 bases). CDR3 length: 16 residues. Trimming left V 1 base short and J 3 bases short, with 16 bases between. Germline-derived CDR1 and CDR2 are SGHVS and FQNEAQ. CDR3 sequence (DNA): TGTGCCAGCAGCTTAGAGGGATTGGGAGCAAACTACGAGCAGTACTTC. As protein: CASSLEGLGANYEQYF. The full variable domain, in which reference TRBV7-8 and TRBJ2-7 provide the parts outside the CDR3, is GAGVSQSPRYKVAKRGQDVALRCDPISGHVSLFWYQQALGQGPEFLTYFQNEAQLDKSGLPSDRFFAERPEGSVSTLKIQRTQQEDSAVYLCASSLEGLGANYEQYFGPGTRLTVT.

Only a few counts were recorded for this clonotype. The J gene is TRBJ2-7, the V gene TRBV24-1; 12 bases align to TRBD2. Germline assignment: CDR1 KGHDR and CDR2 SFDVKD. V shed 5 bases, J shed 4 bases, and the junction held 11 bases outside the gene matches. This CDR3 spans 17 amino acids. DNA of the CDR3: TGTGCCACCAGTGGGGCTAGCGGGAGGGCCATAAAATACGAGCAGTACTTC. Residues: CATSGASGRAIKYEQYF.

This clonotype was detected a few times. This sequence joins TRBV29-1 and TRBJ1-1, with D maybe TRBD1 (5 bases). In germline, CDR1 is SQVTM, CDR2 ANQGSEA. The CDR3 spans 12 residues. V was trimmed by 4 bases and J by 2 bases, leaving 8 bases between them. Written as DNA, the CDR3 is TGCAGCGTTGGACAGCTCAACACTGAAGCTTTCTTT. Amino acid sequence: CSVGQLNTEAFF.

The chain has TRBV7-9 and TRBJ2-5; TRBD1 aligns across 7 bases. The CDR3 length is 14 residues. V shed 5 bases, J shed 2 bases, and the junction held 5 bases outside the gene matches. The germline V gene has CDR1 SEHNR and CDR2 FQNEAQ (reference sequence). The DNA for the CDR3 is TGTGCCAGCAGCCCCCTGGGACAGCAAGAGACCCAGTACTTC. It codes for CASSPLGQQETQYF. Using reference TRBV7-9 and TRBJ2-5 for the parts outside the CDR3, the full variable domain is DTGVSQNPRHKITKRGQNVTFRCDPISEHNRLYWYRQTLGQGPEFLTYFQNEAQLEKSRLLSDRFSAERPKGSFSTLEIQRTEQGDSAMYLCASSPLGQQETQYFGPGTRLLVL.

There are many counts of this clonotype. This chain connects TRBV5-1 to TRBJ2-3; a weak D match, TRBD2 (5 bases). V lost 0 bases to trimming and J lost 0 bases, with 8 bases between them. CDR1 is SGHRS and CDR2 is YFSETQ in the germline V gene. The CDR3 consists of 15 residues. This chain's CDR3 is CASSLVGSSTDTQYF. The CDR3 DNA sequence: TGCGCCAGCAGCTTGGTGGGGAGTAGCACAGATACGCAGTATTTT.

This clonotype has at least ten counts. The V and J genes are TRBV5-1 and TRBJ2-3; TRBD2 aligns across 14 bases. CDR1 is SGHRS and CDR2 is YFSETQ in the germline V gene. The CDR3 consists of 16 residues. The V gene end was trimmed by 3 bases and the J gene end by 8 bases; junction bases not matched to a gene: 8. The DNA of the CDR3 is TGCGCCAGCAGCTGGGGGACTAGCGGGAGTGGGGGTACGCAGTATTTT. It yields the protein CASSWGTSGSGGTQYF.

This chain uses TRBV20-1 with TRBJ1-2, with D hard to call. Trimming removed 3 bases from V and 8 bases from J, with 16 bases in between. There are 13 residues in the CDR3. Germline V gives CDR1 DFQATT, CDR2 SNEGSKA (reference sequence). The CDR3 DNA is TGCAGTGCTAGCCTCAGTTCAACGGGGGGCTACACCTTC. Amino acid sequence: CSASLSSTGGYTF.

CDR3 nucleotides: TGCAGTGCTAGAAGGGGGGACAGCGGCACTCGGCAGTTCTTC. It encodes CSARRGDSGTRQFF. V and J are TRBV20-1 and TRBJ2-1; D possibly corresponds to TRBD1 (7 bases). CDR1 and CDR2 from the germline V gene are DFQATT and SNEGSKA (reference sequence). The CDR3 loop spans 14 amino acids. V was shortened by 2 bases and J by 12 bases, with 20 bases between the two germline ends.

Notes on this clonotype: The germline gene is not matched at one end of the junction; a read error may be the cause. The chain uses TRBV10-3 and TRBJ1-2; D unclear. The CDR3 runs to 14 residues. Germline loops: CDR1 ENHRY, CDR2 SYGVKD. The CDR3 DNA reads TGTGCCAGCAGTGATACGGGCAGCCTCGGTGGCTACACCTTC. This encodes CASSDTGSLGGYTF.

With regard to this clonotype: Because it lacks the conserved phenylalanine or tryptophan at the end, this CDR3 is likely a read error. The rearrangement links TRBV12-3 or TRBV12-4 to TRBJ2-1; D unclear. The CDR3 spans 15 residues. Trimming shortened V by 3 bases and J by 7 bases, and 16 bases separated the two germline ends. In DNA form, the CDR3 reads TGTGCCAGCAGTTTCCCGCCCGGGTTTATGAATGAGCAGTTCCTC. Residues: CASSFPPGFMNEQFL.

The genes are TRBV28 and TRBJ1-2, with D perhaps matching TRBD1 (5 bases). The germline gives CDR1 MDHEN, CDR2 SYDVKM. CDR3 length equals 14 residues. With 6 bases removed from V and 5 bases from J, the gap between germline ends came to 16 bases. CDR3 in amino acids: CASSPGGLAYGYTF. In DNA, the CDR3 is TGTGCCAGCAGCCCCGGGGGACTGGCGTATGGCTACACCTTC.

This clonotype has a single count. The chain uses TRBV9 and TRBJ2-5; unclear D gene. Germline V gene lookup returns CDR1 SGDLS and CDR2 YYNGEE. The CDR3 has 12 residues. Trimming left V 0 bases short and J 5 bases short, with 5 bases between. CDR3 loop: CASSVGAETQYF. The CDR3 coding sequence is TGTGCCAGCAGCGTAGGTGCTGAGACCCAGTACTTC.

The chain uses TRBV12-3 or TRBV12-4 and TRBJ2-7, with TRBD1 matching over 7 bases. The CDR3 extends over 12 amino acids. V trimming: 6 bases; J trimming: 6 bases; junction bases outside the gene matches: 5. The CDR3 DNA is TGTGCCAGCAGGACAGGGATTGGCGAGCAGTACTTC. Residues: CASRTGIGEQYF.